This T cell receptor beta chain comes out of a study of shared T cell receptors in the human thymus. Assay: immunoSEQ multiplex PCR; the TCRdb copy retains only in-frame clones and omits some. Found here are 640,000 or so clones, around 87% of them singletons; the top ten hold 0.0094%. This CDR3 spans 15 amino acids. Germline CDR1 is SGHRS and CDR2 is YFSETQ. V was pared by 0 bases and J by 2 bases, with 11 bases between. The sample was also reused in another study, on human thymus T cells. That paper notes: It was from resections taken during corrective heart surgery that the thymus tissue came. Use of V and J genes seemed skewed within the thymic and blood repertoires. As related research reported, thymic repertoires overlapped highly among unrelated individuals.

J is TRBJ2-5 and V is TRBV5-1; TRBD1 is a possible D gene (6 bases). The receptor was derived from a boy under two years old with a congenital heart defect. Sample: thymocytes. This CDR3 is CASSLAHRAQETQYF. CDR3 in DNA: TGCGCCAGCAGCTTGGCCCACAGGGCGCAAGAGACCCAGTACTTC.